The rows below give T cell receptor beta chains drawn from one sample of a study of blood T cell repertoires in COVID-19. The protocol was immunoSEQ multiplex PCR, while the TCRdb copy is restricted to in-frame clones and leaves out a portion. The table lists over 85,000 clones, approximately 86% of them singletons. The specimen was peripheral blood. The receptors were sampled from a woman older than 75 with acute or convalescent COVID-19. Both conserved end residues are part of each CDR3. A D gene is named only where the DNA matches it firmly. Only some rows state a clone size, as once, few, many or a class for expanded clones.

abundance: NA; j_gene: TRBJ1-2; d_gene: NA; v_gene: TRBV11-3; CDR3aa: CASSSGGSYGYTF; CDR3nt: TGTGCCAGCAGCTCCGGGGGTTCTTATGGCTACACCTTC
abundance: NA; j_gene: TRBJ2-7; d_gene: NA; v_gene: TRBV28; CDR3aa: CASSSPSRGDEQYF; CDR3nt: TGTGCCAGCAGTTCCCCCTCGCGGGGAGACGAGCAGTACTTC
abundance: NA; j_gene: TRBJ2-7; d_gene: TRBD1; v_gene: TRBV5-5; CDR3aa: CASSPSRDRVSYEQYF; CDR3nt: TGTGCCAGCAGCCCGAGCCGGGACAGGGTTTCCTACGAGCAGTACTTC
abundance: NA; j_gene: TRBJ2-2; d_gene: NA; v_gene: TRBV6-5; CDR3aa: CASSRRGTGELFF; CDR3nt: TGTGCCAGCAGTCGCAGGGGAACCGGGGAGCTGTTTTTT
abundance: NA; j_gene: TRBJ2-4; d_gene: NA; v_gene: TRBV28; CDR3aa: CASSSAVVAKNIQYF; CDR3nt: TGTGCCAGCAGTTCAGCGGTTGTAGCCAAAAACATTCAGTACTTC
abundance: few; j_gene: TRBJ1-4; d_gene: NA; v_gene: TRBV3-1/TRBV3-2; CDR3aa: CASSQAFNEKLFF; CDR3nt: TGTGCCAGCAGCCAAGCCTTTAATGAAAAACTGTTTTTT
abundance: NA; j_gene: TRBJ2-3; d_gene: TRBD2; v_gene: TRBV9; CDR3aa: CASSGGLALTDTQYF; CDR3nt: TGTGCCAGCAGCGGGGGACTAGCACTCACAGATACGCAGTATTTT
abundance: NA; j_gene: TRBJ2-1; d_gene: NA; v_gene: TRBV10-1; CDR3aa: CASSATGSYNEQFF; CDR3nt: TGCGCCAGCAGTGCTACGGGCTCCTACAATGAGCAGTTCTTC
abundance: few; j_gene: TRBJ2-1; d_gene: TRBD2; v_gene: TRBV9; CDR3aa: CASSRLAIDYNEQFF; CDR3nt: TGTGCCAGCAGCCGACTAGCGATCGACTACAATGAGCAGTTCTTC
abundance: NA; j_gene: TRBJ1-3; d_gene: NA; v_gene: TRBV13; CDR3aa: CASSFLENSGNTIYF; CDR3nt: TGTGCCAGCAGCTTCTTAGAGAACTCTGGAAACACCATATATTTT
abundance: NA; j_gene: TRBJ1-1; d_gene: NA; v_gene: TRBV5-6; CDR3aa: CASSWAGDLAFF; CDR3nt: TGTGCCAGCAGCTGGGCAGGGGATCTGGCTTTCTTT
abundance: NA; j_gene: TRBJ1-2; d_gene: NA; v_gene: TRBV5-6; CDR3aa: CASSLKTAYGYTF; CDR3nt: TGTGCCAGCAGCTTGAAGACAGCCTATGGCTACACCTTC
abundance: NA; j_gene: TRBJ1-6; d_gene: TRBD1; v_gene: TRBV7-3; CDR3aa: CASSPTRDRGVSYNSPLHF; CDR3nt: TGTGCCAGCAGCCCTACCCGGGACAGGGGCGTCTCCTATAATTCACCCCTCCACTTT
abundance: once; j_gene: TRBJ2-1; d_gene: NA; v_gene: TRBV7-3; CDR3aa: CASSLGEYNEQFF; CDR3nt: TGTGCCAGCAGCTTAGGGGAGTACAATGAGCAGTTCTTC
abundance: NA; j_gene: TRBJ2-3; d_gene: NA; v_gene: TRBV7-3; CDR3aa: CASSLIGGTSTDTQYF; CDR3nt: TGTGCCAGCAGCTTAATTGGGGGCACTAGCACAGATACGCAGTATTTT
abundance: once; j_gene: TRBJ1-2; d_gene: NA; v_gene: TRBV2; CDR3aa: CASRGVGYGYTF; CDR3nt: TGTGCCAGCAGAGGGGTGGGCTATGGCTACACCTTC
abundance: NA; j_gene: TRBJ1-4; d_gene: NA; v_gene: TRBV19; CDR3aa: CASSNGNEKLFF; CDR3nt: TGTGCCAGTAGTAACGGGAATGAAAAACTGTTTTTT
abundance: NA; j_gene: TRBJ1-2; d_gene: NA; v_gene: TRBV5-4; CDR3aa: CASSFRGLNYGYTF; CDR3nt: TGTGCCAGCAGCTTCAGGGGACTAAACTATGGCTACACCTTC
abundance: NA; j_gene: TRBJ2-7; d_gene: NA; v_gene: TRBV5-1; CDR3aa: CASSLEEQGVYEQYF; CDR3nt: TGCGCCAGCAGCTTGGAGGAGCAGGGTGTCTACGAGCAGTACTTC
abundance: NA; j_gene: TRBJ1-6; d_gene: TRBD1; v_gene: TRBV30; CDR3aa: CARSGTGALSPLHF; CDR3nt: TGTGCCAGATCCGGGACAGGGGCACTTTCACCCCTCCACTTT
abundance: NA; j_gene: TRBJ1-6; d_gene: NA; v_gene: TRBV6-6; CDR3aa: CASSYWLRNSPLHF; CDR3nt: TGTGCCAGCAGTTACTGGCTCAGGAATTCACCCCTCCACTTT
abundance: once; j_gene: TRBJ1-1; d_gene: TRBD1; v_gene: TRBV30; CDR3aa: CASGTGRMNTEAFF; CDR3nt: TGTGCCTCCGGGACAGGACGTATGAACACTGAAGCTTTCTTT
abundance: NA; j_gene: TRBJ1-2; d_gene: NA; v_gene: TRBV5-4; CDR3aa: CASSMDSNYGYTF; CDR3nt: TGTGCCAGCAGCATGGACTCCAACTATGGCTACACCTTC
abundance: once; j_gene: TRBJ2-3; d_gene: NA; v_gene: TRBV19; CDR3aa: CASSPRTRSSTDTQYF; CDR3nt: TGTGCCAGTAGTCCGCGGACACGCTCTAGCACAGATACGCAGTATTTT
abundance: NA; j_gene: TRBJ2-3; d_gene: NA; v_gene: TRBV2; CDR3aa: CAGRGPNTDTQYF; CDR3nt: TGTGCCGGGCGGGGGCCCAACACAGATACGCAGTATTTT
abundance: NA; j_gene: TRBJ2-1; d_gene: TRBD2; v_gene: TRBV5-1; CDR3aa: CASSWGLAGYNEQFF; CDR3nt: TGCGCCAGCAGCTGGGGATTAGCGGGGTACAATGAGCAGTTCTTC
abundance: NA; j_gene: TRBJ2-7; d_gene: NA; v_gene: TRBV27; CDR3aa: CASSAQPGLSAYEQYF; CDR3nt: TGTGCCAGCAGTGCGCAACCGGGACTCTCGGCCTACGAGCAGTACTTC
abundance: NA; j_gene: TRBJ2-7; d_gene: NA; v_gene: TRBV2; CDR3aa: CASSGSRATGEQYF; CDR3nt: TGTGCCAGCAGTGGAAGCCGGGCAACGGGAGAGCAGTACTTC
abundance: NA; j_gene: TRBJ2-1; d_gene: TRBD1; v_gene: TRBV5-1; CDR3aa: CASSLEGQGGNEQFF; CDR3nt: TGCGCCAGCAGCTTGGAGGGACAGGGGGGCAATGAGCAGTTCTTC
abundance: NA; j_gene: TRBJ2-6; d_gene: TRBD2; v_gene: TRBV5-1; CDR3aa: CASSQIGGAGANVLTF; CDR3nt: TGCGCCAGCAGCCAAATCGGGGGGGCGGGGGCCAACGTCCTGACTTTC
abundance: few; j_gene: TRBJ2-5; d_gene: NA; v_gene: TRBV9; CDR3aa: CASSVLDKETQYF; CDR3nt: TGTGCCAGCAGCGTGCTAGATAAAGAGACCCAGTACTTC
abundance: NA; j_gene: TRBJ1-5; d_gene: NA; v_gene: TRBV18; CDR3aa: CASSLPDQPQHF; CDR3nt: TGTGCCAGCTCACTCCCGGATCAGCCCCAGCATTTT